The 25 T cell receptor beta chains below were found in one sample sequenced in a study of control samples from healthy donors and cancer patients. Assay used: immunoSEQ multiplex PCR; TCRdb lists only in-frame clones, some missing. The repertoire holds approximately 100,000 clones, with approximately 86% as singletons. The sequenced sample was blood. These receptors came from a man in his thirties or forties in good health.

This chain links TRBV4-1 with TRBJ2-5; D is unclear. Deletions cut 0 bases from V and 4 bases from J, with 9 bases between. Per the germline V gene, CDR1 is MGHRA and CDR2 is YSYEKL. CDR3 length: 14 residues. The CDR3 here is CASSQEEFLETQYF. The CDR3 nucleotides read TGCGCCAGCAGCCAAGAGGAGTTTTTAGAGACCCAGTACTTC.

The CDR3 sequence is CAVGQGQGTEAFF. In DNA, the CDR3 is TGTGCCGTGGGACAGGGACAGGGCACTGAAGCTTTCTTT. The chain recombines TRBV10-3 with TRBJ1-1; 9 nucleotides align to TRBD1. Unmatched junction bases numbered 8, after V lost 11 bases and J lost 4 bases. This CDR3 has 13 residues. Germline values: CDR1 ENHRY, CDR2 SYGVKD.

V is TRBV19 and J is TRBJ2-3; 7 bases fit TRBD2. The germline gives CDR1 LNHDA, CDR2 SQIVND (reference sequence). Trimming cost V 1 base and J 2 bases; bases outside gene matches: 3. The CDR3 has 15 residues. The CDR3 sequence: CASSIGGGDTDTQYF. The CDR3 DNA follows: TGTGCCAGTAGTATAGGCGGGGGAGACACAGATACGCAGTATTTT.

This clone was picked up one time. The chain links TRBV6-1 to TRBJ1-1; D is possibly TRBD1 (5 bases). There are 13 residues in the CDR3. Trimming took 2 bases from V and 4 from J, leaving 8 bases between them. CDR1 is MNHNS and CDR2 is SASEGT in the germline V gene. The DNA for the CDR3 is TGTGCCAGCAGTGAACGGGGGGGCACTGAAGCTTTCTTT. Protein sequence: CASSERGGTEAFF.

The V call is TRBV5-1, the J call TRBJ2-5, with D possibly matching TRBD2 (5 bases). This CDR3 has 16 residues. Germline V gene data show CDR1 as SGHRS and CDR2 as YFSETQ. V dropped 2 bases and J dropped 1 base, with 15 bases sitting between them. This CDR3 reads CASSFSNRGGQETQYF. The CDR3 DNA sequence: TGCGCCAGCAGCTTCTCTAATCGGGGTGGCCAAGAGACCCAGTACTTC.

This rearrangement joins TRBV5-4 to TRBJ2-7; 9 bases are shared with TRBD2. With 0 bases clipped from V and 2 bases from J, the junction kept 3 bases outside the gene matches. The CDR3 loop spans 15 amino acids. The germline V gene has CDR1 SGHNT and CDR2 YYREEE (reference sequence). The CDR3 bases are TGTGCCAGCAGCTTGGATTTAGCGGGGGCCTACGAGCAGTACTTC. It yields the protein CASSLDLAGAYEQYF.

The chain links TRBV27 to TRBJ1-5; D remains unclear. CDR1 MNHEY and CDR2 SMNVEV come from the germline V gene (reference sequence). The CDR3 length is 16 residues. V was clipped by 5 bases and J by 7 bases, with 21 bases between them. This chain's CDR3 is CASSPTTTRMGQPQHF. The DNA of the CDR3 is TGTGCCAGCAGTCCAACCACTACACGGATGGGACAGCCCCAGCATTTT.

The chain recombines TRBV18 with TRBJ1-5; D is possibly TRBD1 (5 bases). The CDR3 totals 16 residues. The ends were cut back, 3 bases at V and 9 bases at J, with 21 bases in the middle. In germline, CDR1 is KGHSH, CDR2 LQKENI. CDR3 in DNA: TGTGCCAGCTCACCTAGGGCGGGGACTGGTGAGTGGCCCCAGCATTTT. Its protein product is CASSPRAGTGEWPQHF.

The chain is built from TRBV7-8 and TRBJ1-5; 8 bases map to TRBD1. Per the germline V gene, CDR1 is SGHVS and CDR2 is FQNEAQ. The CDR3 sequence is 15 residues long. V lost 3 bases and J lost 6; bases outside the gene matches: 7. CDR3 nucleotide sequence: TGTGCCAGCAGCTTTGACAGGGGAAGGGGTCAGCCCCAGCATTTT. The encoded protein is CASSFDRGRGQPQHF.

The genes are TRBV15 and TRBJ2-6; 9 bases match TRBD1. This CDR3 has 15 amino acids. CDR1 LNHNV and CDR2 YYDKDF come from the germline V gene (reference sequence). J was trimmed by 3 bases and V by 10 bases; bases with no gene match: 7. CDR3 loop: CAITGGANGANVLTF. CDR3 DNA: TGTGCCATCACAGGGGGCGCGAATGGGGCCAACGTCCTGACTTTC.

J is TRBJ2-2 and V is TRBV5-3; TRBD1 aligns across 8 bases. TRBV5-3 is annotated as an ORF whose role is uncertain. V lost 4 bases, J lost 3 bases, and 8 bases stayed unmatched. This CDR3 spans 16 amino acids. The CDR3 loop is CARSHRQGSHTGELFF. Here the CDR3 DNA reads TGTGCCAGAAGCCACCGACAGGGGTCGCACACCGGGGAGCTGTTTTTT.

This rearrangement joins TRBV5-1 to TRBJ2-3, with 12 positions matching TRBD2. Germline loops: CDR1 SGHRS, CDR2 YFSETQ. After removal of 4 bases from V and 6 bases from J, the junction contained 12 bases not matched to a gene. This CDR3 spans 17 amino acids. The CDR3 DNA reads as TGCGCCAGCAGCGCTAGCGGGGGGGCACCAGTGGTCGATACGCAGTATTTT. It is translated as CASSASGGAPVVDTQYF. Drawing the rest from reference TRBV5-1 and TRBJ2-3, the complete variable domain is KAGVTQTPRYLIKTRGQQVTLSCSPISGHRSVSWYQQTPGQGLQFLFEYFSETQRNKGNFPGRFSGRQFSNSRSEMNVSTLELGDSALYLCASSASGGAPVVDTQYFGPGTRLTVL.

The chain joins TRBV4-2 to TRBJ1-1; D uncertain. Germline V gives CDR1 LGHNA, CDR2 YNFKEQ. CDR3 length equals 17 residues. The germline V and J ends were trimmed by 0 bases and 0 bases, with 14 bases remaining between them. The CDR3 nucleotides are TGTGCCAGCAGCCAAGACTGGGAGTTACTCATGAACACTGAAGCTTTCTTT. Translating it yields CASSQDWELLMNTEAFF.

V is TRBV15 and J is TRBJ2-3; 9 bases agree with TRBD2. Germline values: CDR1 LNHNV, CDR2 YYDKDF (reference sequence). The V segment lost 3 bases and the J segment 0 bases; nucleotides outside the gene matches: 10. The CDR3 is 18 residues long. CDR3 protein: CATSRLAGTYTSTDTQYF. The CDR3 DNA reads TGTGCCACCAGCAGGCTAGCGGGGACGTACACCAGCACAGATACGCAGTATTTT.

This clone was seen only a few times. This chain links TRBV5-6 with TRBJ1-1, with unresolved D. The CDR3 covers 11 residues. With 6 bases removed from V and 2 bases from J, the gap between germline ends came to 5 bases. CDR1 SGHDT and CDR2 YYEEEE come from the germline V gene. The chain's CDR3 is CASNHNTEAFF. CDR3 coding DNA: TGTGCCAGCAACCACAACACTGAAGCTTTCTTT. Full variable domain (missing parts from reference TRBV5-6 and TRBJ1-1): DAGVTQSPTHLIKTRGQQVTLRCSPKSGHDTVSWYQQALGQGPQFIFQYYEEEERQRGNFPDRFSGHQFPNYSSELNVNALLLGDSALYLCASNHNTEAFFGQGTRLTVV.

V gene TRBV24-1 combines with J gene TRBJ1-4, with a possible D match to TRBD1 (5 bases). The germline gives CDR1 KGHDR, CDR2 SFDVKD. V was clipped by 2 bases and J by 5 bases, with 11 bases between them. The CDR3 loop spans 15 amino acids. The CDR3 sequence: CATSDWDGQNEKLFF. In DNA, the CDR3 is TGTGCCACCAGTGATTGGGACGGGCAGAATGAAAAACTGTTTTTT.

The chain is built from TRBV4-1 and TRBJ1-6; D is undetermined. V lost 0 bases and J lost 10, with 10 bases in between. Germline V gene data show CDR1 as MGHRA and CDR2 as YSYEKL. The CDR3 sequence is 14 residues long. The CDR3 loop is CASSQDHGVSPLHF. The CDR3, as DNA: TGCGCCAGCAGCCAAGATCACGGGGTCTCACCCCTCCACTTT.

The DNA for the CDR3 is TGTGCCAGCAGGACCGAACAGGGCTCGAACACTGAAGCTTTCTTT. It yields the protein CASRTEQGSNTEAFF. This chain uses TRBV6-5 with TRBJ1-1; a weak D match, TRBD1 (6 bases). Germline CDR1 reads MNHEY; CDR2 reads SVGAGI. The ends were cut back, 6 bases at V and 1 base at J, with 15 bases in the middle. There are 15 residues in the CDR3.

The chain has TRBV7-8 and TRBJ2-5; 10 nucleotides agree with TRBD2. The CDR3 covers 18 residues. Trimming at V came to 5 bases and at J to 5 bases, leaving 17 bases not matched to a gene. Germline CDR1 and CDR2: SGHVS and FQNEAQ. In DNA, the CDR3 is TGTGCCAGCAGCACAGGCCGCTTGGCAGCGGGGGGGCGTGAGACCCAGTACTTC. Its translation is CASSTGRLAAGGRETQYF.

J is TRBJ2-7 and V is TRBV3-1 (or the pseudogene TRBV3-2); perhaps TRBD1 as D (5 bases). The V end was cut by 1 base, the J end by 5 bases, with 15 bases between. The CDR3 consists of 15 residues. Germline V gene data show CDR1 as LGHDT and CDR2 as YNNKEL (reference sequence). The CDR3 nucleotides read TGTGCCAGCAGCCAAGTAGGGATGTGGGGCGACGAGCAGTACTTC. Translation: CASSQVGMWGDEQYF.

This chain links TRBV28 with TRBJ2-7, with a possible D match to TRBD2 (5 bases). CDR3 length: 13 amino acids. The V end was cut by 6 bases, the J end by 3 bases, with 12 bases between. The germline V gene encodes CDR1 MDHEN and CDR2 SYDVKM. The CDR3 spells CASRPPSIYEQYF. The CDR3 nucleotides read TGTGCCAGCAGGCCCCCTAGCATCTACGAGCAGTACTTC.

The V and J genes are TRBV10-2 and TRBJ2-3; the D gene is possibly TRBD2 (6 bases). The germline V gene encodes CDR1 WSHSY and CDR2 SAAADI. Trimming stripped 1 base from V and 3 bases from J, with 14 bases between. This CDR3 has 16 amino acids. CDR3 nucleotides: TGCGCCAGCAGTGAGTTCCGACTACGGGGGACAGATACGCAGTATTTT. Its protein is CASSEFRLRGTDTQYF.

The rearrangement links TRBV11-2 to TRBJ2-3; 9 nucleotides line up with TRBD2. CDR1 and CDR2 from the germline V gene are SGHAT and FQNNGV. V was clipped by 5 bases and J by 0 bases; unmatched bases: 3. The CDR3 consists of 15 residues. The CDR3 region has the DNA TGTGCCAGCAGCCCTAGCGGGGTTAGCACAGATACGCAGTATTTT. The encoded protein is CASSPSGVSTDTQYF.

This clone was counted between two and nine times. V usage is TRBV9 and J usage is TRBJ2-2, with 9 bases that match TRBD2. This CDR3 contains 17 residues. V lost 0 bases, J lost 5 bases, and 8 bases stayed unmatched. Germline V gene sequence: CDR1 SGDLS, CDR2 YYNGEE. CDR3 loop: CASSVGGSGGWTGELFF. In DNA form, the CDR3 reads TGTGCCAGCAGCGTAGGCGGGAGCGGGGGGTGGACCGGGGAGCTGTTTTTT.

This clone was found a few times. Other nucleotide sequences from this sample produce the same CDR3. The genes are TRBV6-5 and TRBJ1-1; TRBD1 aligns across 7 bases. The CDR3 extends over 13 amino acids. Germline V gene data show CDR1 as MNHEY and CDR2 as SVGAGI. V was pared by 6 bases and J by 1 base, with 2 bases of the junction left unmatched. As DNA, the CDR3 is TGTGCCAGCAGCTACAGGGGGAACACTGAAGCTTTCTTT. It yields the protein CASSYRGNTEAFF.